This T cell receptor (beta chain) originates from a study of beta chain features in type 1 diabetes. Study-level background: Across every sample, around 98 million sorted cells were examined in total. Findings of the study overall: Researchers caution that PCR might favor shorter templates, equally among patients and controls. Patients with type 1 diabetes showed fewer VDJ junction insertions and more deletions.

Comments on this clone: The antigen is undetermined.

Of the isolated RNA, all was reverse transcribed, and so the sequenced material was expressed TCRB transcripts. Profiled with immunoSEQ multiplex PCR; TCRdb holds only in-frame clones, not every one. Here the sample spans 300,000 to 400,000 clones, under 8.5% being singletons. Sorting with CD45RO/CCR7/CD25/CD127/CD95/CD27 yielded naive, central memory, regulatory and stem-like memory CD4+ cells. This CDR3 is built from 13 residues. After removal of 6 bases from V and 6 bases from J, the junction contained 7 bases not matched to a gene. Germline-derived CDR1 and CDR2 are MNHEY and SVGAGI. This clonotype originated in a woman in her late teens or twenties in good health. Sequenced material: central memory CD4+ T cells from blood. V usage is TRBV6-5 and J usage is TRBJ2-7; 8 nucleotides line up with TRBD1. DNA for the CDR3: TGTGCCAGCAGCCGTGGACAGGGCGGCGAGCAGTACTTC. Protein: CASSRGQGGEQYF.